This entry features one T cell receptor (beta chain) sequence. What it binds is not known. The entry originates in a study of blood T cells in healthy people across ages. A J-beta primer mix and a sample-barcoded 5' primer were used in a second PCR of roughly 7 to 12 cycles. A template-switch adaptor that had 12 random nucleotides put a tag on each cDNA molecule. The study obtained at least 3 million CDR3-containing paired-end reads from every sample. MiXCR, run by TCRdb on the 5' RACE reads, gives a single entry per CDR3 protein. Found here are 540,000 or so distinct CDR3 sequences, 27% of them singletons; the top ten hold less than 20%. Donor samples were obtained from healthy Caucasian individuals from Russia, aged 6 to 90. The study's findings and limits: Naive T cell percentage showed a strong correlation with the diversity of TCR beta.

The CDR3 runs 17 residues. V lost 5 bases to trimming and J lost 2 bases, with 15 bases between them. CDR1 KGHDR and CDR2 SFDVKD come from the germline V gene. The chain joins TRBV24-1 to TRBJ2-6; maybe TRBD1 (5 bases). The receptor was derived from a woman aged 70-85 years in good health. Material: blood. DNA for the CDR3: TGTGCCACCAGTGCCCCCCCAGGGTCTGCTGGGGCCAACGTCCTGACTTTC. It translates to CATSAPPGSAGANVLTF.